This T cell receptor beta chain appears in the sequencing data of a study of T cell repertoires in cytomegalovirus infection. Turning to the study itself: Recently identified HLA-C-restricted CMV epitopes were used, and well-studied HLA-B-restricted CMV epitopes were used as well. It can be stated that public TCR beta signatures indicated CMV infection as well as a matching HLA type.

This clonotype occurred a few times. Its antigen is unidentified. This CDR3 is built from 15 residues. The J segment lost 3 bases and the V segment lost 5 bases, leaving 6 bases of the junction unmatched. Germline CDR1 reads SGHVS; CDR2 reads FQNEAQ. TCRdb re-derived calls from the reads in MiXCR, one entry per CDR3 protein. This sample has 370,000 or so distinct CDR3 sequences, with roughly a third found just once. General observations from the study: CMV-specific HLA-C-restricted TCR beta clonotypes dominated the ex vivo response. Carriers of CMV plus the relevant HLA were identified by cumulative public TCR beta family frequency.

Sample: cultured PBMCs, taken from culture after CMV antigen stimulation. This sequence joins TRBV7-8 and TRBJ2-3; 9 positions match TRBD2. The receptor was derived from a human donor in good health (CMV status not recorded). Some clones in this sample may be carry-over from other donors' samples. As DNA, the CDR3 is TGTGCCAGCAGCCCTAGCGGGATACGGACAGATACGCAGTATTTT. It codes for CASSPSGIRTDTQYF. Variable domain in full (rest from reference TRBV7-8 and TRBJ2-3): GAGVSQSPRYKVAKRGQDVALRCDPISGHVSLFWYQQALGQGPEFLTYFQNEAQLDKSGLPSDRFFAERPEGSVSTLKIQRTQQEDSAVYLCASSPSGIRTDTQYFGPGTRLTVL.